The clone carrying this T cell receptor (beta chain) has just one count. The sample comes from a study of blood T cell repertoires in COVID-19. Overall study context: The United States, Italy and Spain provided the acute and convalescent COVID-19 samples. PBMCs, B-cell-depleted T cells, or T cells provided the cDNA or gDNA that made up the material.

In the original analysis: How many nucleated cells were present was estimated from reference gene primer amplification. Clones were read by immunoSEQ multiplex PCR, and TCRdb kept only the in-frame ones, dropping some. D and trimming were read from the DNA, whereas the V and J calls and clone size are those reported in that table. The sample contains 30,000 to 40,000 clones, roughly four fifths of which appear only once. CDR3 length: 15 residues. Per the germline V gene, CDR1 is LGHDT and CDR2 is YNNKEL (reference sequence). V lost 2 bases and J lost 0, with 9 bases in between. The source of this sequence is a human donor in a cohort sampled during active COVID-19. The chain uses TRBV3-1 (or the pseudogene TRBV3-2) and TRBJ2-3; tentatively, D is TRBD1 (6 bases). What was sequenced was peripheral blood. Written as DNA, the CDR3 is TGTGCCAGCAGCCAACGACAGGTTAGCACAGATACGCAGTATTTT. It yields the protein CASSQRQVSTDTQYF.